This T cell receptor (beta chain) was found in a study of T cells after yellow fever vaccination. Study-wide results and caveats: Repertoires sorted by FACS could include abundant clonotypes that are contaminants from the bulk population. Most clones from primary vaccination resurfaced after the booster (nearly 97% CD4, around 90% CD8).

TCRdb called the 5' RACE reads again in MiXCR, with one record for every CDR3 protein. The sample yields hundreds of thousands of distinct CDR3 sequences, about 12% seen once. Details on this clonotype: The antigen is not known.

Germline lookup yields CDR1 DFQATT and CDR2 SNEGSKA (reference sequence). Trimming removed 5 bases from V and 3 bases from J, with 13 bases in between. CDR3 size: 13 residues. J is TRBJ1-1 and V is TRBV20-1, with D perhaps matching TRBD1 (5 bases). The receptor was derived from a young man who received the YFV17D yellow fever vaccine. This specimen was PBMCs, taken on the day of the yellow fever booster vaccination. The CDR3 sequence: CSAANTGDTEAFF. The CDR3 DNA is TGCAGTGCTGCCAATACGGGGGACACTGAAGCTTTCTTT.